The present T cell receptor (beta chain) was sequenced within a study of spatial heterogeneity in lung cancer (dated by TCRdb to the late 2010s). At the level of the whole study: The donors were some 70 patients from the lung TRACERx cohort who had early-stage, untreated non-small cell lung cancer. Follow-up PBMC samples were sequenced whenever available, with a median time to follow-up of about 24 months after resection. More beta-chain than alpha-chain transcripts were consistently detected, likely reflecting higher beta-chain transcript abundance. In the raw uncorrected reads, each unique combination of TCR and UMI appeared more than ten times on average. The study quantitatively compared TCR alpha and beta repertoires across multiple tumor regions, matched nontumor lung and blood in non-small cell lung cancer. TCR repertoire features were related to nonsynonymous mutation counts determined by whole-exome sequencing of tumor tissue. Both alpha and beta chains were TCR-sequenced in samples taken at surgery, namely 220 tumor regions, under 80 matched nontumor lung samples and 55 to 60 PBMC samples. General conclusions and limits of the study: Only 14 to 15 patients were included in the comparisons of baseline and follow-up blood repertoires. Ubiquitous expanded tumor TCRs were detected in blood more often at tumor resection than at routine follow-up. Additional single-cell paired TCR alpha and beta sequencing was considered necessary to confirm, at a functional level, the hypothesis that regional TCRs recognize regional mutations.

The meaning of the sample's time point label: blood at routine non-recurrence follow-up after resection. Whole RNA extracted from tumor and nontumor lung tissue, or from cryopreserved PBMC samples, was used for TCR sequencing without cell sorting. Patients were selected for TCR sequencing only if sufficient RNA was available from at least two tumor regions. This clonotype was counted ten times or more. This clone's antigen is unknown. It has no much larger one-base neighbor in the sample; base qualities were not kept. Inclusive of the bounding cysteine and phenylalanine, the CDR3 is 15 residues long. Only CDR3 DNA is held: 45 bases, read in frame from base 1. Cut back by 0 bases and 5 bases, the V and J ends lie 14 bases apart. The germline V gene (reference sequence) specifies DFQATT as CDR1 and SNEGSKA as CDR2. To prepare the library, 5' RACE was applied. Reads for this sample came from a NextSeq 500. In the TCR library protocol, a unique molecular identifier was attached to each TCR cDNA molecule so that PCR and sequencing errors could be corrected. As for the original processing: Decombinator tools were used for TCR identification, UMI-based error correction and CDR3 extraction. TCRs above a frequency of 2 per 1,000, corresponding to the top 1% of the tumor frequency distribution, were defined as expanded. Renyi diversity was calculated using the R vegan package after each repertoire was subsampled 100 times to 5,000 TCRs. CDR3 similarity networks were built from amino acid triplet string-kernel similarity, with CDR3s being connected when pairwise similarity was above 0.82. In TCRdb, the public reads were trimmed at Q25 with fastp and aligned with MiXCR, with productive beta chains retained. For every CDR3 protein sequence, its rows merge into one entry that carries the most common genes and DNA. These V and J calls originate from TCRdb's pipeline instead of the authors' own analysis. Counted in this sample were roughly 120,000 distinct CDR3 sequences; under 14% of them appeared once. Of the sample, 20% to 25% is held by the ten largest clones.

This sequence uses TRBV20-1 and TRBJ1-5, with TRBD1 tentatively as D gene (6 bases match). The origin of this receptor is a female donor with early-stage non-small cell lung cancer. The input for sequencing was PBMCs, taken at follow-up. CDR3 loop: CSAREGGRPYQPQHF. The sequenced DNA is TGCAGTGCTAGAGAAGGGGGGCGCCCATATCAGCCCCAGCATTTT.